Listed here are 18 T cell receptor beta chains from one sample, sequenced in a study of CD8+ T cells in alopecia areata. RNA extraction and reverse transcription yielded cDNA as sequencing template. Libraries were prepared by immunoSEQ multiplex PCR; TCRdb keeps only in-frame clonotypes and omits some of them. The sample contains roughly 200,000 clones, about 55% of which appear only once. The treatment is: oral pan-JAK inhibitor, 5-10 mg twice daily. The sequences come from CD8+ T cells sorted from blood, collected at week 24, from a patient treated with tofacitinib. The receptors were sampled from a human donor with alopecia areata.

V and J are TRBV5-5 and TRBJ2-3; no reliable D call. Germline V gene data show CDR1 as SGHKS and CDR2 as YYEKEE (reference sequence). The CDR3 covers 14 residues. V was clipped by 0 bases and J by 2 bases, with 7 bases between them. The CDR3 nucleotides read TGTGCCAGCAGCTTGGTAGACTCCACAGATACGCAGTATTTT. Protein product: CASSLVDSTDTQYF.

This clone turned up a few times. The chain employs TRBV27 and TRBJ2-7; weak D call: TRBD1 (7 bases). The CDR3 is 14 amino acids. The germline gives CDR1 MNHEY, CDR2 SMNVEV (reference sequence). V was pared by 6 bases and J by 0 bases, with 12 bases between. The CDR3 nucleotides are TGTGCCAGCAGGCGGGGACAGAGCTCCTACGAGCAGTACTTC. Residues: CASRRGQSSYEQYF.

V and J are TRBV4-3 and TRBJ2-7; either TRBD1 or TRBD2 may fit D (5 bases each). The V end lost 0 bases, the J end lost 5 bases, and 17 bases lay between the germline ends. The V gene's germline CDR1 is LGHNA and CDR2 YSLEER. This CDR3 region has 16 residues. The CDR3 DNA reads TGCGCCAGCAGCCAAGAGGTGGCAGGGAGTGGAGACGAGCAGTACTTC. Protein product: CASSQEVAGSGDEQYF.

The chain uses TRBV29-1 and TRBJ2-2; a weak D match, TRBD1 (6 bases). V lost 4 bases and J lost 6, with 15 bases in between. Per the germline V gene, CDR1 is SQVTM and CDR2 is ANQGSEA. The CDR3 is 14 amino acids. The CDR3 is CSVVGRGSPGELFF. Written as DNA, the CDR3 is TGCAGCGTTGTTGGCAGGGGATCCCCCGGGGAGCTGTTTTTT.

The chain has TRBV30 and TRBJ1-5, with a possible D match to TRBD1 (5 bases). This CDR3 region has 15 residues. Germline CDR1 and CDR2: GTSNPN and SVGIG (reference sequence). Trimming removed 2 bases at V and 1 base at J, with 12 bases between. CDR3 loop: CAWSLTGGSNQPQHF. CDR3 nucleotide sequence: TGTGCCTGGAGTCTAACGGGGGGAAGCAATCAGCCCCAGCATTTT.

This clone was observed a handful of times. The V and J genes are TRBV6-1 and TRBJ2-1; 11 nucleotides align to TRBD2. With 6 bases clipped from V and 3 bases from J, the junction kept 4 bases outside the gene matches. Germline values: CDR1 MNHNS, CDR2 SASEGT. The CDR3 has 15 amino acids. This CDR3 reads CASRPLAGGYNEQFF. The CDR3 DNA reads as TGTGCCAGCAGACCCCTAGCGGGGGGCTACAATGAGCAGTTCTTC.

The rearrangement joins TRBV29-1 to TRBJ1-2; D not certain. Germline CDR1 is SQVTM and CDR2 is ANQGSEA. With 5 bases removed from V and 10 bases from J, the gap between germline ends came to 14 bases. This CDR3 spans 11 amino acids. The CDR3 is CSVPTGSLYTF. The DNA of the CDR3 is TGCAGCGTTCCGACCGGTAGCCTCTACACCTTC. Full variable domain (missing parts from reference TRBV29-1 and TRBJ1-2): SAVISQKPSRDICQRGTSLTIQCQVDSQVTMMFWYRQQPGQSLTLIATANQGSEATYESGFVIDKFPISRPNLTFSTLTVSNMSPEDSSIYLCSVPTGSLYTFGSGTRLTVV.

V is TRBV4-3 and J is TRBJ2-2; D remains unclear. This CDR3 comprises 14 residues. The germline V and J ends were trimmed by 0 bases and 3 bases, with 5 bases remaining between them. Germline assignment: CDR1 LGHNA and CDR2 YSLEER. The CDR3 bases are TGCGCCAGCAGCCAAGATACGGACACCGGGGAGCTGTTTTTT. Amino acid sequence: CASSQDTDTGELFF.

There are a few counts of this clone. The chain has TRBV29-1 and TRBJ2-6, with 12 bases aligning to TRBD1. The CDR3 extends over 19 amino acids. Per the germline V gene, CDR1 is SQVTM and CDR2 is ANQGSEA. Trimming at V came to 6 bases and at J to 3 bases, leaving 15 bases not matched to a gene. CDR3 residues: CSVLGTGQGANGGANVLTF. For the CDR3, the DNA is TGCAGCGTCCTGGGGACGGGACAGGGGGCCAATGGTGGGGCCAACGTCCTGACTTTC.

V is TRBV18 and J is TRBJ2-7; D unresolved. The V and J ends lost 4 bases and 4 bases respectively, with 14 bases between them. CDR1 is KGHSH and CDR2 is LQKENI in the germline V gene. The length of the CDR3 is 14 residues. In DNA form, the CDR3 reads TGTGCCAGCTCACTTGGGGATTCAACTTACGAGCAGTACTTC. Translated, it gives CASSLGDSTYEQYF.

The chain employs TRBV5-6 and TRBJ2-2, with 8 bases aligning to TRBD2. The CDR3 is 17 residues long. Germline CDR1 and CDR2: SGHDT and YYEEEE. With V trimmed by 4 bases and J by 5 bases, 13 bases remained unmatched. CDR3 in DNA: TGTGCCAGCAGCCCCGATCCCAGCGGGGGTATAACCGGGGAGCTGTTTTTT. Its protein product is CASSPDPSGGITGELFF.

This clone has just a few counts. V usage is TRBV4-3 and J usage is TRBJ1-2; maybe TRBD1 (5 bases). Germline V CDR1 and CDR2: LGHNA, YSLEER. The CDR3 consists of 14 residues. V lost 3 bases to trimming and J lost 3 bases, with 11 bases between them. This CDR3 reads CASSHDQGDYGYTF. For the CDR3, the DNA is TGCGCCAGCAGCCACGATCAGGGCGACTATGGCTACACCTTC.

This rearrangement joins TRBV14 to TRBJ1-2; D call uncertain. The CDR3 consists of 9 residues. Looked up from germline, CDR1 is SGHDN and CDR2 is FVKESK. V was shortened by 4 bases and J by 10 bases, with 4 bases between the two germline ends. CDR3 nucleotide sequence: TGTGCCAGCAGCCCGGACTACACCTTC. It is translated as CASSPDYTF.

The chain is built from TRBV29-1 and TRBJ1-4, with a tentative D call TRBD1 (6 bases). Germline CDR1 and CDR2: SQVTM and ANQGSEA. This CDR3 has 13 residues. With 7 bases removed from V and 3 bases from J, the gap between germline ends came to 12 bases. The CDR3 reads CSGLDSANEKLFF. CDR3 coding DNA: TGCAGCGGCCTGGACAGTGCTAATGAAAAACTGTTTTTT.

The chain employs TRBV27 and TRBJ2-1; possible D gene TRBD2, 7 bases. The CDR3 runs 14 residues. The germline V gene encodes CDR1 MNHEY and CDR2 SMNVEV (reference sequence). V gave up 7 bases and J gave up 4 bases, with 14 bases separating them. The CDR3 coding sequence is TGTGCCAGCAATCCACGGGGGGCTTACAATGAGCAGTTCTTC. This sequence encodes CASNPRGAYNEQFF.

As regards this clone: Since a much larger clone is just one base distant, this may be a read error. The genes are TRBV4-1 and TRBJ1-1; D gene uncertain. The germline CDR1 and CDR2 sequences are MGHRA and YSYEKL. The CDR3 has 12 residues. Trimming removed 2 bases at V and 1 base at J, with 2 bases between. CDR3 coding DNA: TGCGCCAGCAGCCAACAGAACACTGAAGCTTTCTTT. Translating gives CASSQQNTEAFF.

The V call is TRBV6-6, the J call TRBJ1-5, with D possibly matching TRBD1 (5 bases). The germline V gene has CDR1 MNHNY and CDR2 SVGAGI (reference sequence). This CDR3 has 16 amino acids. Trimming took 5 bases from V and 1 from J, leaving 15 bases between them. As DNA, the CDR3 is TGTGCCAGCAGTCTCGCGAACCGGGACAGCAATCAGCCCCAGCATTTT. Residues: CASSLANRDSNQPQHF.

The chain employs TRBV13 and TRBJ1-4; D gene ambiguous. This CDR3 is 12 amino acids long. V was trimmed by 3 bases and J by 5 bases, leaving 4 bases between them. The germline V gene has CDR1 PRHDT and CDR2 FYEKMQ (reference sequence). The CDR3 region is CASSLENEKLFF. For the CDR3, the DNA is TGTGCCAGCAGCTTGGAGAATGAAAAACTGTTTTTT.